This entry features one TCR beta chain sequence. What it binds is not known. The CDR3 extends over 12 amino acids. CDR1 is DFQATT, CDR2 SNEGSKA, per germline (reference sequence). Trimming cost V 3 bases and J 4 bases, with 7 bases left between them. This record belongs to a study of T cell responses to AZD1222 COVID-19 vaccine. General study results and limits: Of spike-specific TCRs, nearly half reportedly target regions left unmutated in variants.

Data came from immunoSEQ multiplex PCR; TCRdb stores just in-frame clones and leaves some out. The sample has approximately 130,000 clones; about 89% are singletons. This sequence was found in an adult who received the AZD1222 COVID-19 vaccine. The chain uses TRBV20-1 and TRBJ1-5; D is unclear. The sample consisted of peripheral blood, taken 28 days after the second AZD1222 dose. The CDR3: CSASYLNQPQHF. CDR3 DNA: TGCAGTGCTAGTTATCTGAATCAGCCCCAGCATTTT.